This T cell receptor beta chain derives from a study of blood T cell repertoires in COVID-19. Study-level background: Sample material is recorded as cDNA or gDNA derived from T cells, B-cell-depleted T cells, or PBMCs.

The ends lost 6 bases at V and 1 base at J; junction bases unmatched: 2. CDR1 and CDR2 from the germline V gene are SNHLY and FYNNEI. The CDR3 length is 16 residues. Methods used by the authors: Scientists estimated how many nucleated cells there were by amplifying reference gene primers. Assay used: immunoSEQ multiplex PCR; TCRdb lists only in-frame clones, some missing. V and J calls and clone size are given by that table; D and trimming were obtained from the DNA. The sample includes around 250,000 clones, about nine tenths seen only once; the top ten take roughly 1.2%. The specimen was PBMCs or T cells enriched from blood (not recorded which). This receptor was taken from a human donor in a cohort exposed to, infected with or recovered from COVID-19 (not recorded which). The donor label of this sample is uncertain. The chain has TRBV2 and TRBJ2-3, with 15 bases that match TRBD2. Here the CDR3 reads CASRGLAGGGTDTQYF. In DNA, the CDR3 is TGTGCCAGCAGAGGACTAGCGGGGGGGGGCACAGATACGCAGTATTTT.